Here is one T cell receptor (beta chain) with its context. V was cut by 4 bases and J by 3 bases, with 16 bases left in between. In germline, CDR1 is SGHRS, CDR2 YFSETQ. This CDR3 has 15 amino acids. The data stem from a study of T cell changes during pregnancy in multiple sclerosis. Sequencing used immunoSEQ multiplex PCR; TCRdb keeps in-frame clones, though not all of them. The data contain some 76,000 clones, about nine tenths of them singletons. The source is a female donor with multiple sclerosis, enrolled in a pregnancy study. Here the sequenced sample was CD4+ T cells from peripheral blood mononuclear cells, taken after pregnancy. The chain uses TRBV5-1 and TRBJ2-5; possible D gene TRBD2, 5 bases. The CDR3 sequence: CASSPDSSREETQYF. The CDR3 DNA is TGCGCCAGCAGCCCGGACTCAAGCCGGGAAGAGACCCAGTACTTC.